These 25 T cell receptor beta chains were all obtained from the same sample, sequenced in a study of shared clonotypes between healthy human individuals. Method: immunoSEQ multiplex PCR; TCRdb's copy keeps in-frame clones and lacks some. This sample has hundreds of thousands of clones, with around three quarters found just once. The specimen was PBMCs. Every receptor here comes from a woman between 40 and 55 years old in good health. Some clones in this sample may be carry-over from other donors' samples.

This clone has only a few counts. V gene TRBV2 combines with J gene TRBJ2-5; 8 nucleotides agree with TRBD1. Germline values: CDR1 SNHLY, CDR2 FYNNEI. This CDR3 has 14 residues. Trimming cost V 5 bases and J 5 bases; bases outside gene matches: 7. CDR3 in amino acids: CASSLQTGVETQYF. The CDR3 DNA reads TGTGCCAGCAGTCTTCAGACAGGGGTCGAGACCCAGTACTTC.

This clone was detected many times. The rearrangement links TRBV4-2 to TRBJ1-6; no clear D. Germline assignment: CDR1 LGHNA and CDR2 YNFKEQ. Trimming left V 1 base short and J 5 bases short, with 12 bases between. This CDR3 comprises 16 residues. The CDR3 reads CASSQARASNNSPLHF. The DNA for the CDR3 is TGTGCCAGCAGCCAAGCCCGCGCCTCAAATAATTCACCCCTCCACTTT.

The V and J genes are TRBV29-1 and TRBJ2-7; D possibly corresponds to TRBD2 (5 bases). The CDR3 totals 12 residues. Germline-derived CDR1 and CDR2 are SQVTM and ANQGSEA. V gave up 1 base and J gave up 7 bases, with 11 bases separating them. The CDR3 spells CSVEGLAEEQYF. The CDR3 DNA reads TGCAGCGTTGAAGGGCTAGCTGAAGAGCAGTACTTC.

The rearrangement uses TRBV18 and TRBJ2-1, with D uncertain. The CDR3 contains 16 residues. The germline gives CDR1 KGHSH, CDR2 LQKENI. The V end was cut by 2 bases, the J end by 3 bases, with 14 bases between. CDR3 in amino acids: CASSPWVGGGYNEQFF. The CDR3 DNA sequence: TGTGCCAGCTCACCATGGGTAGGTGGTGGCTACAATGAGCAGTTCTTC. Full variable domain (outside the CDR3, taken from reference TRBV18 and TRBJ2-1): NAGVMQNPRHLVRRRGQEARLRCSPMKGHSHVYWYRQLPEEGLKFMVYLQKENIIDESGMPKERFSAEFPKEGPSILRIQQVVRGDSAAYFCASSPWVGGGYNEQFFGPGTRLTVL.

The rearrangement links TRBV4-3 to TRBJ1-2; TRBD1 is a possible D gene (5 bases). The CDR3 is made up of 16 amino acids. The V end lost 0 bases, the J end lost 4 bases, and 15 bases lay between the germline ends. CDR1 LGHNA and CDR2 YSLEER come from the germline V gene. The CDR3 sequence is CASSQDLRQGGYGYTF. DNA of the CDR3: TGCGCCAGCAGCCAAGATTTACGGCAGGGAGGCTATGGCTACACCTTC.

This clone was found once. CDR3 in DNA: TGTGCCAGCAGCTCCGGACTAGCGGGAGGGCCCGGAGATACGCAGTATTTT. Its translation: CASSSGLAGGPGDTQYF. This chain links TRBV5-4 with TRBJ2-3; 15 bases are a match to TRBD2. The CDR3 loop spans 17 amino acids. V dropped 3 bases and J dropped 5; count of bases not matched to a gene: 7. Germline values: CDR1 SGHNT, CDR2 YYREEE (reference sequence).

This clone occurred many times. The chain has TRBV28 and TRBJ2-3; D remains ambiguous. This CDR3 comprises 16 residues. Germline CDR1 reads MDHEN; CDR2 reads SYDVKM. Trimming left V 2 bases short and J 2 bases short, with 14 bases between. CDR3 in DNA: TGTGCCAGCAGTTTACGTACCGACTCGAACACAGATACGCAGTATTTT. Its translation is CASSLRTDSNTDTQYF.

The J gene is TRBJ2-2, the V gene TRBV6-6; D not certain. CDR3 length: 14 residues. CDR1 is MNHNY and CDR2 is SVGAGI in the germline V gene (reference sequence). V dropped 2 bases and J dropped 5 bases, with 9 bases sitting between them. The CDR3 loop reads CASSYKQETGELFF. The CDR3 DNA reads as TGTGCCAGCAGTTACAAGCAAGAGACCGGGGAGCTGTTTTTT.

The CDR3 DNA reads as TGTGCCAGCAGCTTAGGTGGCTTGGCAGGGGGCTTTGATACGCAGTATTTT. Amino acids: CASSLGGLAGGFDTQYF. The J gene is TRBJ2-3, the V gene TRBV7-9; 8 positions match TRBD1. With 1 base clipped from V and 6 bases from J, the junction kept 12 bases outside the gene matches. Germline V gene sequence: CDR1 SEHNR, CDR2 FQNEAQ (reference sequence). The CDR3 totals 17 residues.

The DNA for the CDR3 is TGTGCCAGCAGCTTAGAACTAGCGGGCGAGCAGTACTTC. It is translated as CASSLELAGEQYF. The V gene is TRBV11-3, the J gene TRBJ2-7; 9 bases line up with TRBD2. This CDR3 comprises 13 residues. V trimming: 0 bases; J trimming: 6 bases; junction bases outside the gene matches: 0. Per germline, CDR1 SGHNT and CDR2 YENEEA.

This clone has just a few counts. This chain connects TRBV7-2 to TRBJ1-2; D not resolved. This CDR3 is 14 amino acids long. V lost 1 base to trimming and J lost 1 base, with 7 bases between them. CDR1 SGHTA and CDR2 FQGNSA come from the germline V gene. CDR3 DNA: TGTGCCAGCAGCTTAGAGTCGGGTAACTATGGCTACACCTTC. Translating it yields CASSLESGNYGYTF.

Concerning this clone itself: The same CDR3 is also encoded by other DNA sequences in this sample. V and J are TRBV5-1 and TRBJ2-7, with TRBD2 matching 12 bases. Germline CDR1 is SGHRS and CDR2 is YFSETQ. The J segment lost 4 bases and the V segment lost 4 bases, leaving 6 bases of the junction unmatched. CDR3 length: 15 amino acids. CDR3 in amino acids: CASSPQTSGSYEQYF. CDR3 DNA: TGCGCCAGCAGCCCCCAGACTAGCGGGAGTTACGAGCAGTACTTC.

The chain combines TRBV30 with TRBJ2-3; 8 nucleotides align to TRBD2. Germline CDR1 is GTSNPN and CDR2 is SVGIG (reference sequence). The CDR3 consists of 15 residues. Trimming at V came to 2 bases and at J to 0 bases, leaving 4 bases not matched to a gene. As DNA, the CDR3 is TGTGCCTGGAGTTTGGCTAGCGGGAGCACAGATACGCAGTATTTT. It translates to CAWSLASGSTDTQYF. Variable domain in full (rest from reference TRBV30 and TRBJ2-3): SQTIHQWPATLVQPVGSPLSLECTVEGTSNPNLYWYRQAAGRGLQLLFYSVGIGQISSEVPQNLSASRPQDRQFILSSKKLLLSDSGFYLCAWSLASGSTDTQYFGPGTRLTVL.

The gene calls are TRBV19 and TRBJ2-2; tentatively, D is TRBD1 or TRBD2 (5 bases each). Trimming left V 5 bases short and J 3 bases short, with 25 bases between. This CDR3 is 19 amino acids long. Germline V gives CDR1 LNHDA, CDR2 SQIVND (reference sequence). DNA for the CDR3: TGTGCCAGTAGTTTCGTCGGGCCCACACGGGGCCTGCACACCGGGGAGCTGTTTTTT. As protein: CASSFVGPTRGLHTGELFF.

This chain uses TRBV19 with TRBJ2-7; the match to TRBD2 covers 7 bases. From germline, CDR1 is LNHDA and CDR2 SQIVND (reference sequence). The trim removed 5 bases at V and 3 bases at J, leaving 7 bases unmatched. The CDR3 is made up of 14 amino acids. CDR3 amino acids: CASSSLADDYEQYF. DNA for the CDR3: TGTGCCAGTAGTTCTCTAGCGGATGACTACGAGCAGTACTTC.

The chain has TRBV7-2 and TRBJ2-7; D gene unclear. CDR1 and CDR2 from the germline V gene are SGHTA and FQGNSA. There are 14 residues in the CDR3. V was shortened by 2 bases and J by 4 bases, with 12 bases between the two germline ends. As DNA, the CDR3 is TGTGCCAGCAGCTTAAGTGGGGAACTATACGAGCAGTACTTC. Its translation: CASSLSGELYEQYF.

This chain uses TRBV7-9 with TRBJ2-7; unclear D gene. V shed 1 base and J shed 0 bases, with 7 bases lying between them. CDR1 and CDR2 from the germline V gene are SEHNR and FQNEAQ (reference sequence). The CDR3 extends over 14 amino acids. The DNA for the CDR3 is TGTGCCAGCAGCTTAGGGCTCGACTCCTACGAGCAGTACTTC. Encoded protein: CASSLGLDSYEQYF.

The chain is built from TRBV6-6 and TRBJ2-7; 12 bases are shared with TRBD2. Germline-derived CDR1 and CDR2 are MNHNY and SVGAGI (reference sequence). V trimming: 5 bases; J trimming: 2 bases; junction bases outside the gene matches: 4. The CDR3 totals 15 residues. The CDR3 loop reads CASSDRTSGAYEQYF. CDR3 sequence (DNA): TGTGCCAGCAGTGACCGGACTAGCGGGGCCTACGAGCAGTACTTC.

This clone was seen more than once but under ten times. The rearrangement links TRBV5-4 to TRBJ1-2; no definite D call. V lost 5 bases to trimming and J lost 5 bases, with 16 bases between them. Germline CDR1 SGHNT, CDR2 YYREEE (reference sequence). The CDR3 spans 14 residues. The DNA of the CDR3 is TGTGCCAGCAGTTTCACACGGACTGAATATGGCTACACCTTC. It specifies CASSFTRTEYGYTF.

A word on this clone: Different DNA sequences within this sample yield the same CDR3. The chain links TRBV5-1 to TRBJ2-2; no clear D. The CDR3 totals 15 residues. Germline CDR1 is SGHRS and CDR2 is YFSETQ. Trimming removed 0 bases at V and 0 bases at J, with 6 bases between. Here the CDR3 DNA reads TGCGCCAGCAGCTTGGGTGCCGCGAACACCGGGGAGCTGTTTTTT. Amino acid sequence: CASSLGAANTGELFF. Full variable domain (rest looked up from reference TRBV5-1 and TRBJ2-2): KAGVTQTPRYLIKTRGQQVTLSCSPISGHRSVSWYQQTPGQGLQFLFEYFSETQRNKGNFPGRFSGRQFSNSRSEMNVSTLELGDSALYLCASSLGAANTGELFFGEGSRLTVL.

The CDR3 here is CASSIRDRGNIQYF. CDR3 coding DNA: TGTGCCAGCAGTATAAGGGACAGGGGAAACATTCAGTACTTC. This chain links TRBV27 with TRBJ2-4; TRBD1 agrees at 10 bases. V shed 5 bases, J shed 6 bases, and the junction held 4 bases outside the gene matches. This CDR3 is built from 14 residues. The germline V gene has CDR1 MNHEY and CDR2 SMNVEV (reference sequence).

The sample holds a few counts of this clone. The chain joins TRBV28 to TRBJ1-1; D is undetermined. Germline V gene data show CDR1 as MDHEN and CDR2 as SYDVKM. The CDR3 covers 12 residues. Trimming pared 6 bases from V and 3 bases from J, leaving 8 bases between. The DNA of the CDR3 is TGTGCCAGCAGCTTCAAGGACACTGAAGCTTTCTTT. This gives the protein CASSFKDTEAFF.

J is TRBJ1-4 and V is TRBV28; perhaps TRBD1 as D (6 bases). The V gene lost 6 bases and the J gene lost 8 bases, with 16 bases spanning the gap. The CDR3 loop spans 14 amino acids. Per germline, CDR1 MDHEN and CDR2 SYDVKM. The CDR3 DNA sequence: TGTGCCAGCAGCCCGGGACAAGGCCACGAAAAACTGTTTTTT. Encoded protein: CASSPGQGHEKLFF.

In the case of this clone: One end of the junction is discordant with germline, which a read error may explain. The chain joins TRBV18 to TRBJ2-7, with TRBD2 matching over 9 bases. Looked up from germline, CDR1 is KGHSH and CDR2 is LQKENI. The CDR3 covers 16 residues. Here the CDR3 reads CASSPRGTAGGETQHF. CDR3 DNA sequence: TGTGCCAGCTCACCACGGGGAACTGCGGGAGGGGAGACCCAGCACTTC.

V and J are TRBV18 and TRBJ2-1, with D perhaps TRBD2 (8 bases). Germline CDR1 and CDR2: KGHSH and LQKENI. Trimming stripped 2 bases from V and 3 bases from J, with 20 bases between. This CDR3 has 18 residues. Here the CDR3 DNA reads TGTGCCAGCTCACCAAATTTGGGACTAGGGGGCCTCTACAATGAGCAGTTCTTC. Protein product: CASSPNLGLGGLYNEQFF.